Listed here are 9 T cell receptor beta chains from one sample, sequenced in a study of metastatic and nonmetastatic thyroid tumors (dated by TCRdb to 2018 to 2021). Before undergoing thyroid surgery, none of the patients had been given any kind of treatment. Receptor libraries were prepared by PCR. The reads were generated on an Illumina HiSeq 4000. The public reads were reanalyzed by TCRdb: fastp trimming at Q25, MiXCR alignment, in-frame beta chains only. Recorded for this sample are about 14,000 clones; more than 20% of them occurred a single time. Approximately 8% of the sample goes to the ten largest clones. The sample comprised blood. These receptors all come from a female donor with papillary thyroid cancer or a benign thyroid nodule (not recorded which). Some clones in this sample may be carry-over from other donors' samples.

This clone was seen at least ten times. This chain connects TRBV2 to TRBJ2-4; no reliable D call. Trimming removed 4 bases from V and 4 bases from J, with 2 bases in between. The CDR3 runs to 11 residues. CDR1 is SNHLY, CDR2 FYNNEI, per germline. The CDR3 DNA reads TGTGCCAGCAGTGTAAAAAACATTCAGTACTTC. Its protein is CASSVKNIQYF.

This clone occurred a few times. A read error may produce the germline difference seen at one junction end. The genes are TRBV7-2 and TRBJ1-2, with 7 bases aligning to TRBD1. CDR1 is SGHTA and CDR2 is FQGNSA in the germline V gene. This CDR3 is built from 15 residues. Here the CDR3 DNA reads TGTGCCAGCAGCTTAGTTCCGACAGGGAGCTATGGCTACGCCTTC. This sequence encodes CASSLVPTGSYGYAF.

The chain joins TRBV11-1 to TRBJ2-1; 9 positions agree with TRBD2. This CDR3 has 15 amino acids. With 5 bases clipped from V and 3 bases from J, the junction kept 5 bases outside the gene matches. Germline lookup yields CDR1 SGHAT and CDR2 FQDESV (reference sequence). The CDR3 protein is CASSLLSGSYNEQFF. In DNA form, the CDR3 reads TGTGCCAGCAGCCTGCTTAGCGGGAGCTACAATGAGCAGTTCTTC.

This clone was observed a few times. The chain couples TRBV6-1 to TRBJ2-3; the D is unclear. Per germline, CDR1 MNHNS and CDR2 SASEGT. The V end was cut by 3 bases, the J end by 8 bases, with 15 bases between. This CDR3 spans 14 amino acids. The CDR3 loop is CASSDRAHLSTQYF. The DNA for the CDR3 is TGTGCCAGCAGTGACCGGGCTCACCTCAGTACGCAGTATTTT.

This clone is classed as medium-sized. The V and J genes are TRBV24-1 and TRBJ2-3; TRBD2 aligns across 12 bases. Germline V gene lookup returns CDR1 KGHDR and CDR2 SFDVKD. This CDR3 has 16 residues. After removal of 5 bases from V and 4 bases from J, the junction contained 6 bases not matched to a gene. The CDR3 region has the DNA TGTGCCACCAGTGCAGCTAGCGGGGGGGTAGCAGATACGCAGTATTTT. Residues: CATSAASGGVADTQYF.

This clone was observed many times. The CDR3 loop is CASSQGSNSPLHF. The CDR3, as DNA: TGTGCCAGCAGCCAAGGGAGTAATTCACCCCTCCACTTT. The V call is TRBV11-2, the J call TRBJ1-6; no clear D gene. Germline V gene lookup returns CDR1 SGHAT and CDR2 FQNNGV. V lost 5 bases to trimming and J lost 6 bases, with 8 bases between them. The CDR3 is made up of 13 amino acids.

This clone is termed medium-sized. The chain joins TRBV27 to TRBJ1-5, with D possibly matching TRBD1 (5 bases). V was clipped by 3 bases and J by 9 bases, with 18 bases between them. The CDR3 length is 15 residues. From germline, CDR1 is MNHEY and CDR2 SMNVEV (reference sequence). The CDR3 DNA reads as TGTGCCAGCAGTTTGGGAGGGACGGGCTTTAGGCCCCAGCATTTT. It translates to CASSLGGTGFRPQHF.

This clone was recorded many times. This sequence may be a read error, since a much larger clone differs from it by one base. The V call is TRBV6-1, the J call TRBJ2-5; 8 bases line up with TRBD2. Germline V gives CDR1 MNHNS, CDR2 SASEGT. The CDR3 sequence is 15 residues long. Losses at the gene ends were 6 bases for V and 7 bases for J; bases not matched to a gene: 13. The CDR3 DNA is TGTGCCAGCAGACCTCCGGGACTAGTAGGAGGGACCCAGTACTTC. This encodes CASRPPGLVGGTQYF.

This clone was seen repeatedly, ten times or more. Other DNA sequences of this sample code for an identical CDR3. This chain joins TRBV19 and TRBJ2-6, with no clear D. Per germline, CDR1 LNHDA and CDR2 SQIVND (reference sequence). The germline V and J ends were trimmed by 7 bases and 3 bases, with 10 bases remaining between them. This CDR3 region has 14 residues. DNA for the CDR3: TGTGCCAGTACGGAACCCCGTGGGGCCAACGTCCTGACTTTC. Its translation: CASTEPRGANVLTF.